Shown below are 8 T cell receptor beta chains from a single sample sequenced in a study of OX40 agonist ivuxolimab in advanced cancers. TCRdb's copy holds only in-frame clones and misses some; the assay was immunoSEQ multiplex PCR. The sample lists tens of thousands of clones, around nine tenths occurring once. The sample consisted of CD4+ or CD8+ T cells sorted from blood, taken in a trial of the OX40 agonist ivuxolimab. Every receptor here comes from an adult with an advanced solid tumor such as melanoma, head and neck, liver or kidney cancer.

The chain has TRBV19 and TRBJ2-7; a weak D match, TRBD1 (6 bases). Trimming took off 1 base at V and 4 bases at J, with 11 bases between the two ends. This CDR3 comprises 14 residues. Germline V gene sequence: CDR1 LNHDA, CDR2 SQIVND (reference sequence). CDR3 sequence: CASSIVNREYEQYF. The CDR3 DNA follows: TGTGCCAGTAGTATAGTAAACAGGGAGTACGAGCAGTACTTC.

This clone was recorded a few times. This chain uses TRBV18 with TRBJ1-5, with 7 nucleotides matching TRBD1. The germline gives CDR1 KGHSH, CDR2 LQKENI. There are 15 residues in the CDR3. Unmatched junction bases numbered 7, after V lost 2 bases and J lost 6 bases. The CDR3 protein is CASSPSTGYVQPQHF. DNA for the CDR3: TGTGCCAGCTCACCATCGACAGGGTATGTTCAGCCCCAGCATTTT.

The chain carries TRBV11-2 and TRBJ2-1, with a weak D call TRBD2 (7 bases). Germline values: CDR1 SGHAT, CDR2 FQNNGV. CDR3 size: 13 residues. Deletions cut 8 bases from V and 7 bases from J, with 15 bases between. The CDR3 sequence: CASVGGGPNEQFF. For the CDR3, the DNA is TGTGCCAGCGTGGGGGGGGGCCCGAATGAGCAGTTCTTC.

The V call is TRBV2, the J call TRBJ2-1, with a weak D call TRBD1 (5 bases). Germline V CDR1 and CDR2: SNHLY, FYNNEI. CDR3 length equals 13 residues. V was pared by 5 bases and J by 9 bases, with 14 bases between. The CDR3 is CASSISQGTEQFF. The DNA of the CDR3 is TGTGCCAGCAGTATATCCCAGGGAACTGAGCAGTTCTTC.

The chain recombines TRBV19 with TRBJ2-3; D is possibly TRBD1 or TRBD2 (5 bases each). V was pared by 7 bases and J by 5 bases, with 19 bases between. CDR3 length equals 15 residues. Germline CDR1 LNHDA, CDR2 SQIVND (reference sequence). CDR3 protein: CASTIRDRTRDTQYF. In nucleotides, the CDR3 is TGTGCCAGTACTATCCGGGACCGAACCCGAGATACGCAGTATTTT.

The CDR3 DNA is TGTGCCAGCAGACAACAGGGTAACGAAGAGACCCAGTACTTC. It codes for CASRQQGNEETQYF. The chain joins TRBV2 to TRBJ2-5; D may be TRBD1 (6 bases). In germline, CDR1 is SNHLY, CDR2 FYNNEI. There are 14 residues in the CDR3. V gave up 6 bases and J gave up 3 bases, with 14 bases separating them.

This chain's CDR3 is CASSPTLNTEAFF. CDR3 DNA sequence: TGTGCCAGCTCACCCACTTTGAACACTGAAGCTTTCTTT. The genes are TRBV18 and TRBJ1-1; D remains unclear. Germline V gene sequence: CDR1 KGHSH, CDR2 LQKENI. V was trimmed by 3 bases and J by 0 bases, leaving 5 bases between them. This CDR3 has 13 residues.

J is TRBJ2-3 and V is TRBV18; 8 nucleotides match TRBD2. The V gene's germline CDR1 is KGHSH and CDR2 LQKENI. J gave up 2 bases and V 6 bases, and 7 bases lay outside the gene matches. The CDR3 is made up of 15 amino acids. The CDR3: CASSPGGRNTDTQYF. DNA of the CDR3: TGTGCCAGCTCGCCGGGGGGGCGGAACACAGATACGCAGTATTTT.